This TCR beta chain was retrieved from a study of human T cells and chemical hapten exposure (dated by TCRdb to the early 2020s). Study-wide context: For sensitization, 2% DPC in acetone was applied to a 2 cm by 2 cm area of upper inner arm skin. Throughout the study period of roughly 24 weeks, patients also received therapeutic DPC doses to the scalp every week. Patch testing was performed on the upper back with Finn chambers containing 0.01% DPC, and the patch tests were scored after 6 days according to International Contact Dermatitis Research Group standards. The patient cohort, mostly female, included alopecia areata with under or over 50% scalp involvement, alopecia totalis and alopecia universalis. Libraries were pooled for sequencing, and variation in per-sample TCR yields was attributed mainly to small differences in library volumes within the pool. In alopecia patients, the study followed how the peripheral blood TCR repertoire changed in vivo over primary and secondary sensitization to diphenylcyclopropenone (DPC), a hapten. Patient blood was sampled pre-sensitization (week 0) and at 2, 6 and about 24 weeks after DPC sensitization. For TCR sequencing, blood came from about 28 alopecia patients at anywhere from one to four time points (pre-sensitization, 2, 6 and 24 weeks).

The time point label corresponds to: patch test 2, 6 weeks after DPC sensitization. This specimen's treatment or condition label, interpreted: therapeutic diphenylcyclopropenone sensitization with weekly scalp DPC. At every patch-test visit, the blood draw took place before the patch test was put on. Patients were eligible if aged 18 to 70, diagnosed with alopecia and judged suitable for DPC therapy, and pregnant patients were excluded. Total RNA was extracted from unfractionated whole blood collected in Tempus Blood RNA tubes. This clonotype was found many times. Its recognized antigen is unknown. No per-base quality is available; no much larger clone lies one base away. The paper's findings and limits, for the study overall: Expanded TCRs formed significantly more large CDR3 similarity clusters than pre-sensitization or healthy control sets, consistent with antigen-driven responses. Repeated subsampling changed both the strength of the expansion versus patch-test correlation and the threshold at which the correlation became significant. DPC sensitization did not change the number of TCRs with a frequency above 1 in 1000, and there was no evidence of changes in global repertoire structure. All patients had alopecia, a presumed autoimmune disease, so their immune response might differ from that of healthy individuals. The number of PT1 expanded TCRs positively correlated with patch test score, significant at thresholds 8, 16 and 32 but not 4.

Libraries came from RACE. TCRdb shows the sequencer as NextSeq 500. During library preparation, unique molecular identifiers were attached to individual cDNA molecules so that TCRs could be counted in a quantitative, reproducible way. Each blood RNA sample was used to sequence both TCR alpha and TCR beta chains. The paper's data handling went like this. Samples had a median of about 96,000 TCRs, with a range from roughly 23,224 to 750,000. V, J and CDR3 annotation of the TCR reads was performed with the Decombinator software suite. For the PS versus PT1 abundance plots, all samples were subsampled to the same number of TCRs (28,000). Expanded TCRs were defined as absent before sensitization and observed at least eight times at the 2-week time point. TCRdb's own reprocessing of the public reads used fastp at Q25 and MiXCR and kept productive beta chains. Rows matching on CDR3 protein sequence are summarized as one entry with the most common DNA and genes. TCRdb's processing, not the authors' own work, is the source of the V and J calls. Within this sample are around 100,000 distinct CDR3 sequences, with around 10% of them counted one time only. About 3% of the sample is in the top ten clones.

The CDR3 measures 13 amino acids from cysteine to phenylalanine. Just CDR3 DNA is preserved here, 39 bases in frame from base 1. V loses 8 bases, J loses 3 bases, and the germline ends lie 13 bases apart. Sequences ENHRY (CDR1) and SYGVKD (CDR2) are obtained from the germline V gene. This specimen consisted of whole blood, obtained in connection with sensitization to the hapten diphenylcyclopropenone (DPC). The sequence was obtained from a woman aged 40 to 50 with alopecia areata. Some clones in this sample may be carry-over from other donors' samples. The chain uses TRBV10-3 and TRBJ2-5; D gene: possibly TRBD2, on 6 matching bases. The DNA is as follows: TGTGCCATCGCCAGGCAGCGGGAAGAGACCCAGTACTTC. Its translation is CAIARQREETQYF.